What follows is one T cell receptor (beta chain) and its context. Per the authors' pipeline: Estimation of nucleated cell counts was performed using reference gene primer amplification. Here immunoSEQ multiplex PCR was the method, and the copy in TCRdb shows in-frame clones only, minus some. V, J and clone size derive from that table, while D and trimming were established from the DNA sequence. The table includes 180,000 or so clones, approximately 89% detected once. This entry is derived from a study of blood T cell repertoires in COVID-19. Overall study: Spain, Italy and the United States supplied samples that represented acute and convalescent COVID-19. PBMCs, B-cell-depleted T cells, or T cells provided the cDNA or gDNA that made up the material.

Sequencing was carried out using peripheral blood. The TCR was taken from a man aged 40-49 years with active or convalescent COVID-19.

The CDR3 region is CASSRTSGHNEQFF. The CDR3 coding sequence is TGTGCCAGCAGTCGGACTAGCGGTCACAATGAGCAGTTCTTC. V is TRBV3-1 (or the pseudogene TRBV3-2) and J is TRBJ2-1; TRBD2 aligns across 10 bases. Per germline, CDR1 LGHDT and CDR2 YNNKEL (reference sequence). Trimming took 6 bases from V and 5 from J; bases not matched to a gene: 4. This CDR3 contains 14 residues.